This is a list of T cell receptor beta chains from one sample in a study of shared clonotypes between healthy human individuals. Sequencing used immunoSEQ multiplex PCR; TCRdb keeps in-frame clones, though not all of them. The sample shows 450,000 to 500,000 clones, approximately 80% of them seen only once. The sample taken for sequencing was PBMCs. These receptors were taken from a woman aged 40-49 years in good health. Some clones in this sample may be carry-over from other donors' samples. Each CDR3 is given with its conserved first and last residue. D genes are given only for firm matches. Part of the rows lack a size; the others show once, few, many or a class for expanded clones.

>TRBV25-1|.|once|TRBJ2-2
CASSPDTNTGELFF
TGTGCCAGCAGCCCAGACACGAACACCGGGGAGCTGTTTTTT
>TRBV10-2|TRBD1|.|TRBJ1-2
CASSAETPGQSRGGYTF
TGCGCCAGCAGCGCCGAAACCCCGGGACAGTCAAGAGGTGGCTACACATTC
>TRBV29-1|TRBD1|many|TRBJ2-7
CSATTGSFSYEQYF
TGCAGCGCTACGACAGGGAGTTTCTCCTACGAGCAGTACTTC
>TRBV2|.|.|TRBJ1-1
CASSENGNTEAFF
TGTGCCAGCAGTGAAAATGGAAACACTGAAGCTTTCTTT
>TRBV2|TRBD2|.|TRBJ2-3
CASRPQREWTDTQYF
TGTGCCAGCAGGCCTCAGCGGGAGTGGACAGATACGCAGTATTTT
>TRBV4-3|.|few|TRBJ2-7
CASSQADGTYEQYF
TGCGCCAGCAGCCAAGCGGACGGAACCTACGAGCAGTACTTC
>TRBV7-2|TRBD1|.|TRBJ2-7
CASSYRTGGNEQYF
TGTGCCAGCAGCTATAGGACAGGGGGCAACGAGCAGTACTTC
>TRBV28|.|.|TRBJ2-1
CASSSQGTHEQFF
TGTGCCAGCAGTTCTCAGGGGACGCATGAGCAGTTCTTC
>TRBV11-3|TRBD2|few|TRBJ2-1
CASSINGLAGGYNEQFF
TGTGCCAGCAGCATAAACGGACTAGCGGGAGGCTACAATGAGCAGTTCTTC
>TRBV5-5|.|.|TRBJ1-3
CASSLEGSLNTIYF
TGTGCCAGCAGCTTGGAAGGCAGTTTAAACACCATATATTTT
>TRBV29-1|.|.|TRBJ2-5
CSVEGAPQETQYF
TGCAGCGTTGAAGGAGCCCCCCAAGAGACCCAGTACTTC
>TRBV7-2|.|.|TRBJ1-5
CASSLGGGGNQPQHF
TGTGCCAGCAGCTTAGGGGGTGGGGGCAATCAGCCCCAGCATTTT
>TRBV7-8|.|.|TRBJ2-1
CASSPISGSYNEQFF
TGTGCCAGCAGCCCTATATCCGGGAGTTACAATGAGCAGTTCTTC
>TRBV9|.|.|TRBJ2-5
CASSVSTAGPGETQYF
TGTGCCAGCAGCGTATCCACGGCGGGACCGGGGGAGACCCAGTACTTC